This T cell receptor (beta chain) is drawn from a study of T cell responses to AZD1222 COVID-19 vaccine. Study-wide points: Nearly half of spike-specific TCRs reportedly go after variant regions that carry no mutations.

Concerning this clone itself: Its antigen is still unknown.

V lost 0 bases to trimming and J lost 2 bases; unmatched junction nucleotides: 4. Germline V CDR1 and CDR2: SGHRS, YFSETQ. The CDR3 covers 16 residues. Clones were sequenced by immunoSEQ multiplex PCR, and TCRdb holds only the in-frame ones, with some missing. The sample includes around 140,000 clones, around 89% of them seen just once. This chain links TRBV5-1 with TRBJ2-3, with 9 bases that match TRBD2. This TCR was sampled from an adult in good health. The specimen was peripheral blood, collected on day 0 of AZD1222 vaccination. CDR3 in DNA: TGCGCCAGCAGCTTGGGAGCGGGGGGCAACACAGATACGCAGTATTTT. Amino acids: CASSLGAGGNTDTQYF.